A single sample gave rise to the 10 T cell receptor beta chains below, sequenced in a study of blood T cells in healthy people across ages. Combining a sample-barcoded 5' primer with a J-beta primer mix, a second PCR ran for about 7 to 11 cycles. TCRdb itself ran the 5' RACE reads through MiXCR, one entry per CDR3 protein. The repertoire includes some 930,000 distinct CDR3 sequences, approximately 32% of them detected once, and roughly 10% sits in the top ten. This sample also appeared in a second study, on T cells of mothers and their children.

Sequenced input: blood. The receptors were sampled from a woman between 40 and 55 years old in good health.

This clonotype was observed many times. The chain combines TRBV7-3 with TRBJ1-2; D is possibly TRBD1 (5 bases). Germline CDR1 reads SGHTA; CDR2 reads FQGTGA. V lost 5 bases and J 1 base, leaving 8 bases between the germline ends. This CDR3 has 13 residues. Written as DNA, the CDR3 is TGTGCCAGCAGCCCGGACAATAACTATGGCTACACCTTC. Its translation is CASSPDNNYGYTF.

This clonotype was found a few times. The junction does not match germline at one end; this may be a read error. The genes are TRBV7-2 and TRBJ2-3; a possible D gene is TRBD1 (5 bases). Germline V gene lookup returns CDR1 SGHTA and CDR2 FQGNSA. The CDR3 consists of 13 residues. This CDR3 reads CVSSSGQPDTQYF. Here the CDR3 DNA reads TGTGTCAGCAGCTCCGGACAACCAGATACGCAGTATTTT.

The genes are TRBV4-3 and TRBJ1-6, with D possibly matching TRBD1 (5 bases). This CDR3 region has 17 residues. Germline V gene data show CDR1 as LGHNA and CDR2 as YSLEER. The V and J ends lost 0 bases and 0 bases respectively, with 9 bases between them. The CDR3 DNA reads as TGCGCCAGCAGCCAAGATGGGGGGAGCTCCTATAATTCACCCCTCCACTTT. This translates into CASSQDGGSSYNSPLHF.

The table lists this clonotype with a few counts. The V gene is TRBV15, the J gene TRBJ2-5; 12 bases are a match to TRBD2. The germline V gene has CDR1 LNHNV and CDR2 YYDKDF (reference sequence). The V segment lost 5 bases and the J segment 5 bases; nucleotides outside the gene matches: 9. The CDR3 has 16 amino acids. The CDR3 is CATSLRAGLAGETQYF. The CDR3 DNA follows: TGTGCCACCAGCCTCCGAGCTGGACTAGCGGGGGAGACCCAGTACTTC.

This clonotype was found many times. The chain carries TRBV29-1 and TRBJ2-5; D remains ambiguous. Per germline, CDR1 SQVTM and CDR2 ANQGSEA. The CDR3 runs to 13 residues. Between the trimmed V and J ends, which lost 4 bases and 3 bases, there was a span of 12 bases. The CDR3 sequence is CSVGSAYEETQYF. The CDR3 coding sequence is TGCAGCGTTGGGTCCGCGTACGAAGAGACCCAGTACTTC.

This clonotype was seen a single time. The chain combines TRBV5-1 with TRBJ1-1; D may be TRBD1 (5 bases). This CDR3 is 16 amino acids long. The V end lost 0 bases, the J end lost 1 base, and 13 bases lay between the germline ends. The V gene's germline CDR1 is SGHRS and CDR2 YFSETQ. The CDR3 DNA reads TGCGCCAGCAGCTTGGTAACAGGAAGAGGGAACACTGAAGCTTTCTTT. It is translated as CASSLVTGRGNTEAFF.

This clonotype was counted a few times. The chain carries TRBV4-3 and TRBJ1-2; D is unclear. In germline, CDR1 is LGHNA, CDR2 YSLEER. V lost 0 bases and J 9 bases, leaving 14 bases between the germline ends. The CDR3 contains 14 residues. CDR3 sequence: CASSQEPDLGSYTF. Written as DNA, the CDR3 is TGCGCCAGCAGCCAAGAGCCAGACCTAGGCAGCTACACCTTC.

V and J are TRBV20-1 and TRBJ1-3; D is uncertain. Trimming stripped 6 bases from V and 0 bases from J, with 15 bases between. The CDR3 consists of 15 residues. From germline, CDR1 is DFQATT and CDR2 SNEGSKA (reference sequence). In nucleotides, the CDR3 is TGCAGTGCCCGTCCCGGGAGCCACTCTGGAAACACCATATATTTT. Translated: CSARPGSHSGNTIYF.

The chain combines TRBV12-3 or TRBV12-4 with TRBJ1-5; D is unresolved. The CDR3 runs 15 residues. Trimming took 5 bases from V and 6 from J, leaving 17 bases between them. The CDR3 DNA follows: TGTGCCAGCAGTCGCACATCCGGGCCACCTCAGCCCCAGCATTTT. Protein product: CASSRTSGPPQPQHF.

The chain carries TRBV5-1 and TRBJ2-5; the D gene could be TRBD1 or TRBD2 (7 bases each). In germline, CDR1 is SGHRS, CDR2 YFSETQ. V was pared by 2 bases and J by 5 bases, with 16 bases between. The CDR3 runs 15 residues. CDR3 in amino acids: CASSLGQRDSETQYF. The CDR3 bases are TGCGCCAGCAGCTTAGGCCAGCGGGACAGTGAGACCCAGTACTTC.